This entry features one TCR beta chain sequence. Its target is not known. Germline V CDR1 and CDR2: SNHLY, FYNNEI. The V gene lost 4 bases and the J gene lost 2 bases, with 12 bases spanning the gap. The CDR3 is made up of 14 amino acids. The entry originates in a study of shared clonotypes between healthy human individuals. Study-level background: For every donor, three CD4 naive, three CD4 memory, two CD8 naive and one CD8 memory plates were used.

Several immunoSEQ plates held equal portions of the genomic DNA taken from each subset. Sequencing was performed with immunoSEQ multiplex PCR; in TCRdb, only in-frame clones are kept and a portion is missing. The table records roughly 600,000 clones, roughly 98% of them present only once. Study-wide findings and caveats: Richness estimates generally favored naive over memory subsets. A reduction in generation probabilities was seen for non-shared clonotypes relative to those shared by all four donors.

Terminally differentiated effector memory CD45RA+ cells were excluded from the naive CD8 cells, which were CD45RO-negative and positively selected for CCR7. The chain joins TRBV2 to TRBJ2-7; D is ambiguous. This clonotype originated in a man aged 30 to 39 in good health. The source material was naive CD8+ T cells sorted from blood. Here the CDR3 reads CASSAPGTAYEQYF. CDR3 DNA sequence: TGTGCCAGCAGTGCCCCAGGAACTGCCTACGAGCAGTACTTC. Based on the CDR3 plus reference TRBV2 and TRBJ2-7, the full variable domain is EPEVTQTPSHQVTQMGQEVILRCVPISNHLYFYWYRQILGQKVEFLVSFYNNEISEKSEIFDDQFSVERPDGSNFTLKIRSTKLEDSAMYFCASSAPGTAYEQYFGPGTRLTVT.